Below are 13 T cell receptor beta chains sequenced from a single sample in a study of blood T cell repertoires in COVID-19. Assay: immunoSEQ multiplex PCR; the TCRdb copy retains only in-frame clones and omits some. The sample holds a few hundred thousand clones, roughly 90% seen once. The specimen sequenced was peripheral blood. All receptors come from a woman aged 40 to 55 who had recovered from COVID-19.

The V call is TRBV5-1, the J call TRBJ2-3; 7 bases fit TRBD2. CDR3 length: 12 residues. Germline CDR1 SGHRS, CDR2 YFSETQ. J gave up 6 bases and V 7 bases, and 5 bases lay outside the gene matches. As DNA, the CDR3 is TGCGCCAGCCGGGGGGACTTCGATACGCAGTATTTT. It yields the protein CASRGDFDTQYF.

The chain links TRBV5-1 to TRBJ2-2; weak D call: TRBD2 (6 bases). Germline assignment: CDR1 SGHRS and CDR2 YFSETQ. Trimming stripped 3 bases from V and 8 bases from J, with 11 bases between. The CDR3 covers 13 residues. The CDR3 is CASSSSGGGELFF. CDR3 nucleotide sequence: TGCGCCAGCAGCTCCTCCGGAGGGGGGGAGCTGTTTTTT.

This chain uses TRBV11-2 with TRBJ2-1, with D perhaps matching TRBD1 (5 bases). Trimming pared 0 bases from V and 2 bases from J, leaving 11 bases between. CDR3 length: 16 residues. From germline, CDR1 is SGHAT and CDR2 FQNNGV. The chain's CDR3 is CASSLDQGGAYNEQFF. CDR3 bases: TGTGCCAGCAGCTTAGATCAGGGCGGAGCCTACAATGAGCAGTTCTTC.

V is TRBV4-1 and J is TRBJ2-3, with a tentative D call TRBD2 (6 bases). Trimming removed 0 bases from V and 7 bases from J, with 14 bases in between. The CDR3 contains 15 residues. From germline, CDR1 is MGHRA and CDR2 YSYEKL. DNA for the CDR3: TGCGCCAGCAGCCAAGAAAGTGCGGGGCTGAATACGCAGTATTTT. It specifies CASSQESAGLNTQYF.

This clone has just one count. The chain is built from TRBV19 and TRBJ2-2; 10 bases line up with TRBD1. The CDR3 sequence is 14 residues long. Germline values: CDR1 LNHDA, CDR2 SQIVND (reference sequence). V lost 5 bases to trimming and J lost 5 bases; unmatched junction nucleotides: 2. The DNA for the CDR3 is TGTGCCAGTAGTCGGGACAGGGGAACCGGGGAGCTGTTTTTT. This sequence encodes CASSRDRGTGELFF.

This chain joins TRBV19 and TRBJ2-3; 13 positions agree with TRBD2. Losses at the gene ends were 5 bases for V and 1 base for J; bases not matched to a gene: 12. Looked up from germline, CDR1 is LNHDA and CDR2 is SQIVND (reference sequence). The CDR3 runs 19 residues. The CDR3 region has the DNA TGTGCCAGTAGTCCCCGTGGGACTAGCGGGGTGCGGGGCACAGATACGCAGTATTTT. Its protein is CASSPRGTSGVRGTDTQYF.

J is TRBJ1-3 and V is TRBV9; D remains ambiguous. Per germline, CDR1 SGDLS and CDR2 YYNGEE. The length of the CDR3 is 15 residues. The germline V and J ends were trimmed by 0 bases and 4 bases, with 11 bases remaining between them. This chain's CDR3 is CASSVAMEAGNTIYF. The CDR3 nucleotides read TGTGCCAGCAGCGTAGCTATGGAGGCCGGAAACACCATATATTTT.

For the CDR3, the DNA is TGTGCCTGGACCAGATACAAACTAGCGGGAGGGCCGATGTCTCTCCGCGAGCAGTACTTC. Protein sequence: CAWTRYKLAGGPMSLREQYF. The chain recombines TRBV30 with TRBJ2-7, with TRBD2 matching 13 bases. Germline loops: CDR1 GTSNPN, CDR2 SVGIG (reference sequence). This CDR3 contains 20 residues. V trimming: 4 bases; J trimming: 6 bases; junction bases outside the gene matches: 24.

This clone was picked up a small number of times. The rearrangement uses TRBV7-3 and TRBJ2-5, with 8 positions matching TRBD1. The CDR3 length is 16 residues. Trimming removed 5 bases from V and 1 base from J; junction bases left unmatched: 9. Looked up from germline, CDR1 is SGHTA and CDR2 is FQGTGA. The CDR3 sequence: CASSPGTGSFQETQYF. For the CDR3, the DNA is TGTGCCAGCAGCCCCGGGACAGGTTCATTCCAAGAGACCCAGTACTTC.

This clone was found a few times. The chain employs TRBV7-9 and TRBJ2-3; 12 nucleotides align to TRBD2. The CDR3 length is 18 residues. From germline, CDR1 is SEHNR and CDR2 FQNEAQ (reference sequence). Trimming took 5 bases from V and 2 from J; bases not matched to a gene: 11. The CDR3 DNA follows: TGTGCCAGCAGCGTAGGGACTAGCGGGTTCCTTAACACAGATACGCAGTATTTT. It encodes CASSVGTSGFLNTDTQYF.

This chain uses TRBV5-5 with TRBJ2-7; TRBD2 matches 11 bases. CDR1 is SGHKS, CDR2 YYEKEE, per germline (reference sequence). Trimming removed 5 bases from V and 4 bases from J; junction bases left unmatched: 14. This CDR3 has 17 residues. The CDR3: CASSRPGLAVASYEQYF. CDR3 bases: TGTGCCAGCAGTAGACCGGGACTAGCGGTTGCCTCGTACGAGCAGTACTTC.

In DNA form, the CDR3 reads TGCAGCGTTGAAGATAGGGGCCGCTACGAGCAGTACTTC. Encoded protein: CSVEDRGRYEQYF. The genes are TRBV29-1 and TRBJ2-7, with D possibly TRBD1 on 5 matching bases. CDR3 size: 13 residues. Trimming took 0 bases from V and 3 from J, leaving 9 bases between them. Looked up from germline, CDR1 is SQVTM and CDR2 is ANQGSEA.

The chain employs TRBV5-1 and TRBJ2-5; D remains unclear. The germline gives CDR1 SGHRS, CDR2 YFSETQ. Trimming left V 4 bases short and J 2 bases short, with 6 bases between. The CDR3 is made up of 12 amino acids. CDR3 protein: CASSTEQETQYF. CDR3 DNA: TGCGCCAGCAGCACAGAACAAGAGACCCAGTACTTC.